This TCR beta chain was sequenced in a study of monozygotic twins with inflammatory bowel disease. Study-wide findings and caveats: A reduction in TCRbeta diversity (inverse Simpson) was seen in IBD patients relative to healthy co-twins. Especially with disease activity, IBD patients had fewer clonotypes in common with others than healthy twins did.

T cells were not sorted, and total RNA was isolated straight from whole blood. Note on this clonotype: Its antigen remains unknown.

An amount of about 3,400 ng of total RNA was used for each TCR library. TCRdb reanalyzed the 5' RACE reads, giving one entry per CDR3 protein sequence and no DNA. The table counts roughly 160,000 distinct CDR3 sequences; roughly 2.3% lies in the top ten. The receptor was isolated from a human donor with ulcerative colitis or Crohn's disease, or a healthy co-twin of an affected twin (not recorded which). The sample comprised blood.

The CDR3 region is CASNDWVQGNTGELFF. V gene TRBV19 combines with J gene TRBJ2-2; TCRdb reports TRBD1, a call that lacks DNA to check it against. The CDR3 loop spans 16 amino acids. CDR1 is LNHDA and CDR2 is SQIVND in the germline V gene (reference sequence).